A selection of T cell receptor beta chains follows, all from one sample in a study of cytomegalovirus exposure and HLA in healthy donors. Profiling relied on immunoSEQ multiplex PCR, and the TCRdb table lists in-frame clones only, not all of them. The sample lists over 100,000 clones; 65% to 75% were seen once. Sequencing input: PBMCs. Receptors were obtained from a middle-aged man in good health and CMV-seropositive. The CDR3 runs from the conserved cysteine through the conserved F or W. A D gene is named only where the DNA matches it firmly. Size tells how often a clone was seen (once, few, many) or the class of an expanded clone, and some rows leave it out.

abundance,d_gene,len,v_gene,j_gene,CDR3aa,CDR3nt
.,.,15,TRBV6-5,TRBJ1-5,CASSYDWGGNQPQHF,TGTGCCAGCAGTTACGATTGGGGGGGCAATCAGCCCCAGCATTTT
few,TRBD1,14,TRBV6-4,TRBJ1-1,CASSDSGTGRRAFF,TGTGCCAGCAGTGACTCAGGGACAGGGCGGCGGGCTTTCTTT
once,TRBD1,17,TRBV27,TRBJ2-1,CASRPGQGGLLYNEQFF,TGTGCCAGCAGACCGGGACAGGGGGGTCTCCTTTACAATGAGCAGTTCTTC
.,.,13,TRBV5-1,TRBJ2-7,CASSSGQTYEQYF,TGCGCCAGCAGCTCCGGACAAACCTACGAGCAGTACTTC
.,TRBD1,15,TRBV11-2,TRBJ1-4,CASSSTGFYNEKLFF,TGTGCCAGCAGTTCGACAGGGTTCTACAATGAAAAACTGTTTTTT
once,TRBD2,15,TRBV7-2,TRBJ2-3,CASSLTSGGSDTQYF,TGTGCCAGCAGCCTGACTAGCGGGGGGTCAGATACGCAGTATTTT
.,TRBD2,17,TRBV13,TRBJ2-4,CASSLGVGLNFQNIQYF,TGTGCCAGCAGCTTAGGCGTGGGACTAAACTTTCAAAACATTCAGTACTTC
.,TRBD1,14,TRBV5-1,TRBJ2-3,CASRTGGWTDTQYF,TGCGCCAGCAGAACAGGGGGTTGGACAGATACGCAGTATTTT
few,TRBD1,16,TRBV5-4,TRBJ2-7,CASSPLATTGGYEQYF,TGTGCCAGCAGCCCCCTAGCTACCACAGGGGGCTACGAGCAGTACTTC
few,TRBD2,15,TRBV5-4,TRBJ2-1,CASREPSGGYNEQFF,TGTGCCAGCCGAGAACCCAGCGGGGGTTACAATGAGCAGTTCTTC
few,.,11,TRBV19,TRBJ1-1,CASRGLTEAFF,TGTGCCAGTAGGGGACTCACTGAAGCTTTCTTT
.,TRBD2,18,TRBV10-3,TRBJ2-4,CAISESTPSGGAKNIQYF,TGTGCCATCAGTGAGTCGACTCCTAGCGGGGGAGCCAAAAACATTCAGTACTTC
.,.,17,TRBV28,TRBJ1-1,CASSGPRGWGFGTEAFF,TGTGCCAGCAGTGGTCCACGGGGATGGGGTTTCGGCACTGAAGCTTTCTTT
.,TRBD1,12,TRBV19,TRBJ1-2,CASQGGSDGYTF,TGTGCCAGCCAGGGGGGTAGTGATGGCTACACCTTC
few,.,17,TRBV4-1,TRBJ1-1,CASSHPVEGAMNTEAFF,TGCGCCAGCAGCCACCCCGTCGAAGGGGCCATGAACACTGAAGCTTTCTTT
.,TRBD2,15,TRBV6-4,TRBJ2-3,CASSDSGGATDTQYF,TGTGCCAGCAGTGACAGCGGGGGGGCCACAGATACGCAGTATTTT
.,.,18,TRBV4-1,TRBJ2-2,CASSQFLRDWPDTGELFF,TGCGCCAGCAGCCAATTCCTCCGGGACTGGCCCGACACCGGGGAGCTGTTTTTT
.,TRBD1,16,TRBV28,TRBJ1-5,CASSHLSTGVNQPQHF,TGTGCCAGCAGTCACCTAAGCACAGGGGTCAATCAGCCCCAGCATTTT
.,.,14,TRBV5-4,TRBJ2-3,CASSLVGVTDTQYF,TGTGCCAGCAGCTTGGTGGGAGTCACAGATACGCAGTATTTT
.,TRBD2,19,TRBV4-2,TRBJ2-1,CASSQGLADVGPTYNEQFF,TGTGCCAGCAGCCAAGGTCTAGCGGACGTGGGCCCTACCTACAATGAGCAGTTCTTC
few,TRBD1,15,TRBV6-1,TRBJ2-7,CASSELSGQVNEQYF,TGTGCCAGCAGTGAATTGTCAGGACAGGTTAACGAGCAGTACTTC
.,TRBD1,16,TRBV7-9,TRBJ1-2,CASSLARDRGFDGYTF,TGTGCCAGCAGCCTCGCCCGGGACAGGGGATTCGATGGCTACACCTTC
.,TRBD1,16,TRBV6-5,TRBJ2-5,CASSYSNRGPAGTQYF,TGTGCCAGCAGTTACTCGAACAGGGGCCCTGCGGGGACCCAGTACTTC
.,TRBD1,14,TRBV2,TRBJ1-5,CASRIGQVNQPQHF,TGTGCCAGCAGAATCGGACAGGTTAACCAGCCCCAGCATTTT
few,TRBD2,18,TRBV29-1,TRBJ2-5,CSVEGDFIAGASRETQYF,TGCAGCGTCGAGGGGGACTTTATAGCGGGAGCGAGTAGAGAGACCCAGTACTTC
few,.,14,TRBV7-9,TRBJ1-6,CASSWGQMGPPLHF,TGTGCCAGCAGCTGGGGGCAGATGGGTCCCCCCCTCCACTTT
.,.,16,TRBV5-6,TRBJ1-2,CASSPLTGGGSYGYTF,TGTGCCAGCAGCCCCCTGACGGGGGGCGGAAGCTATGGCTACACCTTC
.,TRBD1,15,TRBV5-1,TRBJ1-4,CASSTGQLTNEKLFF,TGCGCCAGCAGCACGGGACAGTTAACTAATGAAAAACTGTTTTTT
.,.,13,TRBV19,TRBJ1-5,CASSIIPSQPQHF,TGTGCCAGTAGTATAATCCCCAGTCAGCCCCAGCATTTT
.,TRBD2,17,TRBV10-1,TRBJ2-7,CASSEGLAGGPSYEQYF,TGCGCCAGCAGTGAAGGACTAGCGGGAGGGCCTTCCTACGAGCAGTACTTC
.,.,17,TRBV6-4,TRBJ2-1,CASKETEPRGSYNEQFF,TGTGCCAGCAAGGAGACGGAACCTAGGGGCTCCTACAATGAGCAGTTCTTC
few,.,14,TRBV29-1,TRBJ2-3,CSVDGQSLSLPQYF,TGCAGCGTTGATGGACAGTCCCTCTCCCTACCGCAGTATTTT
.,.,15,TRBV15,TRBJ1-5,CATSRGGDSNQPQHF,TGTGCCACCAGCAGGGGGGGGGATAGCAATCAGCCCCAGCATTTT
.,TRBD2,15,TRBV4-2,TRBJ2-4,CASSPGLAGSGIQYF,TGTGCCAGCAGCCCCGGACTAGCGGGGTCGGGCATTCAGTACTTC
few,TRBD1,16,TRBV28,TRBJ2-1,CASTHPGDRVYNEQFF,TGTGCCAGCACCCACCCAGGGGACAGGGTCTACAATGAGCAGTTCTTC
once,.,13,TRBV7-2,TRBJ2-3,CASSLEAGDTQYF,TGTGCCAGCAGCTTAGAGGCGGGGGATACGCAGTATTTT
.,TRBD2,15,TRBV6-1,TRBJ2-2,CASTTLAGGHGELFF,TGTGCCAGCACGACCCTAGCGGGAGGGCACGGGGAGCTGTTTTTT
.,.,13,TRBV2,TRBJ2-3,CASSTSLTDTQYF,TGTGCCAGCAGTACTTCACTCACAGATACGCAGTATTTT
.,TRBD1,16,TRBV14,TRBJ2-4,CASSPMTGIAKNIQYF,TGTGCCAGCAGCCCGATGACAGGGATCGCCAAAAACATTCAGTACTTC
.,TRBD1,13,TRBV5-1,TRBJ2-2,CASSPGQNGELFF,TGCGCCAGCAGCCCGGGACAGAACGGGGAGCTGTTTTTT
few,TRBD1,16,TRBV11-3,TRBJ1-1,CASSKGQGNMNTEAFF,TGTGCCAGCAGCAAAGGACAGGGGAATATGAACACTGAAGCTTTCTTT
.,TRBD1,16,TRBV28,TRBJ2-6,CASSRDRGTGANVLTF,TGTGCCAGCAGCCGGGACAGGGGTACAGGGGCCAACGTCCTGACTTTC
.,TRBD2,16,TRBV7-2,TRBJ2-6,CASSTRGFPGANVLTF,TGTGCCAGCAGCACGCGGGGGTTCCCTGGGGCCAACGTCCTGACTTTC
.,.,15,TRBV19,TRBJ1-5,CASSMGRQLNQPQHF,TGTGCCAGTAGTATGGGGCGACAGCTGAATCAGCCCCAGCATTTT
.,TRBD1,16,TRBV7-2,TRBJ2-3,CASSSYGGQGVDTQYF,TGTGCCAGCAGCTCCTACGGGGGACAGGGAGTAGATACGCAGTATTTT